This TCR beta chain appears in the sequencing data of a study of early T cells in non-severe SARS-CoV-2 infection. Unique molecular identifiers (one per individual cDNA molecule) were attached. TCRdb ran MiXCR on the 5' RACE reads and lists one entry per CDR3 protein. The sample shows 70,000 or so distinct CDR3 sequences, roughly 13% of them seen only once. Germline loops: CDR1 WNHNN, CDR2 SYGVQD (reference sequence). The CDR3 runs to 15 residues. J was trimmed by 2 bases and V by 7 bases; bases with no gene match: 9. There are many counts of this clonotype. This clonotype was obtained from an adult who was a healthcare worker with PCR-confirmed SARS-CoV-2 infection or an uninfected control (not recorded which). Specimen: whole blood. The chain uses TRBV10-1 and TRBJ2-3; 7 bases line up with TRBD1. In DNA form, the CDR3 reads TGCGCCAGCAATCAGGGGACAGCACACACAGATACGCAGTATTTT. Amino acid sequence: CASNQGTAHTDTQYF.